The sequence of this TCR beta chain was determined in a study of T cells expressing NK-cell markers. The CDR3 has 16 amino acids. Germline CDR1 KGHDR, CDR2 SFDVKD. What made the TCR beta cDNA was 5'RACE template switching with UMIs. TCRdb reprocessed the 5' RACE reads and stores each CDR3 protein as one record, lacking DNA. The sample data list 300,000 to 500,000 distinct CDR3 sequences. General study points: In five to seven donors, dominant CD3+CD56+NKG2C+ clonotypes ranked among the top 10 CD8+ clonotypes. HCMV specificity of the expanded NKG2C+ T cell clones stayed unclear. Several of the donors also had these clonotypes leading their CD3+CD56-NKG2C+ fraction.

Note on this clonotype: The antigen remains unidentified.

This rearrangement joins TRBV24-1 to TRBJ1-4; TCRdb picks TRBD1, but there is no DNA to check that call. The clonotype originates from a woman aged 45-65 years in good health. The sequencing sample was made of blood T cells: a sorted CD56 or NKG2C T cell subset, CD4+ or CD8+ T cells, or bulk PBMC T cells (not recorded which). The CDR3 loop reads CATSSGRHATNEKLFF.